Listed below are T cell receptor beta chains from one sample, sequenced in a study of T cells in localized non-small cell lung cancer. Sequencing was performed with immunoSEQ multiplex PCR; in TCRdb, only in-frame clones are kept and a portion is missing. The sample comprises approximately 16,000 clones, approximately 85% of which are singletons, and around a quarter rests with the top ten. Material: peripheral blood, obtained before any cancer treatment. Every receptor here comes from a female donor older than 55 with stage I squamous cell lung carcinoma. The CDR3 runs from the conserved cysteine through the conserved F or W. The D gene is left open where the match is weak. Clone size is stated in some rows and not others, as once, few, many or a class when expanded.

D: -; size: few; J: TRBJ2-7; V: TRBV29-1; DNA: TGCAGCGTATCAGACAGTGCCTACGAGCAGTACTTC; CDR3: CSVSDSAYEQYF
D: TRBD1; size: -; J: TRBJ2-1; V: TRBV5-1; DNA: TGCGCCAGCAGCTTGGCGGGACAGGGGGTCAATGAGCAGTTCTTC; CDR3: CASSLAGQGVNEQFF
D: TRBD1; size: -; J: TRBJ2-7; V: TRBV2; DNA: TGTGCCAGCAGTGATTCAAACCGCCCCCGGGACAGGGAGAACGAGCAGTACTTC; CDR3: CASSDSNRPRDRENEQYF
D: -; size: -; J: TRBJ2-1; V: TRBV5-3; DNA: TGTGCCAGCAGCTTGGCGAGAAACAATGAGCAGTTCTTC; CDR3: CASSLARNNEQFF
D: -; size: -; J: TRBJ2-2; V: TRBV7-2; DNA: TGTGCCAGCAGCTTTACGGGGCCCTACACCGGGGAGCTGTTTTTT; CDR3: CASSFTGPYTGELFF
D: -; size: -; J: TRBJ1-2; V: TRBV5-4; DNA: TGTGCCAGCAGCTCAAACACCAGGGTTCACTATGGCTACACCTTC; CDR3: CASSSNTRVHYGYTF
D: -; size: -; J: TRBJ1-1; V: TRBV5-5; DNA: TGTGCCAGCAGCTTGGACATCATGATGAACACTGAAGCTTTCTTT; CDR3: CASSLDIMMNTEAFF
D: -; size: once; J: TRBJ1-1; V: TRBV18; DNA: TGTGCCAGCTCACCCCTTTTGTTGAAGGAAGGCACTGAAGCTTTCTTT; CDR3: CASSPLLLKEGTEAFF
D: -; size: -; J: TRBJ2-2; V: TRBV6-5; DNA: TGTGCCAGCAGTAACTCAGGGACCTCAAACACCGGGGAGCTGTTTTTT; CDR3: CASSNSGTSNTGELFF
D: TRBD1; size: -; J: TRBJ1-5; V: TRBV7-9; DNA: TGTGCCAGCAGCTCCATAGGGGGCAGTCAGCCCCAGCATTTT; CDR3: CASSSIGGSQPQHF
D: TRBD2; size: medium-sized; J: TRBJ2-1; V: TRBV4-2; DNA: TGTGCCAGCAGCCAAGGAGAACTAGCGGGGTACAATGAGCAGTTCTTC; CDR3: CASSQGELAGYNEQFF
D: -; size: -; J: TRBJ1-5; V: TRBV19; DNA: TGTGCCAGCAGTGTCCCAAGTCAGCCCCAGCATTTT; CDR3: CASSVPSQPQHF
D: -; size: -; J: TRBJ1-4; V: TRBV2; DNA: TGTGCCAGCAGGGTCAGGGGTTTCACTAATGAAAAACTGTTTTTT; CDR3: CASRVRGFTNEKLFF
D: -; size: -; J: TRBJ2-5; V: TRBV7-2; DNA: TGTGCCAGCAGCTTAGGACGGGGCGGGACCCAAGAGACCCAGTACTTC; CDR3: CASSLGRGGTQETQYF
D: -; size: -; J: TRBJ2-7; V: TRBV25-1; DNA: TGTGCCAGCAAAACCGGAGGGAGCCACGAGCAGTACTTC; CDR3: CASKTGGSHEQYF
D: -; size: -; J: TRBJ2-3; V: TRBV2; DNA: TGTGCCAGCAGTAAAGACAGGTCCACAGATACGCAGTATTTT; CDR3: CASSKDRSTDTQYF